Following are 28 T cell receptor beta chains from one sample sequenced in a study of blood T cell repertoires in COVID-19. Assay: immunoSEQ multiplex PCR; the TCRdb copy retains only in-frame clones and omits some. The sample lists approximately 58,000 clones, 77% occurring once. The sequencing input was peripheral blood. Receptor source: a man aged 65 to 79 with active or convalescent COVID-19.

The chain links TRBV11-3 to TRBJ2-3, with 7 bases matching TRBD2. Germline V gives CDR1 SGHNT, CDR2 YENEEA. V lost 3 bases, J lost 8 bases, and 8 bases stayed unmatched. The CDR3 extends over 14 amino acids. The DNA for the CDR3 is TGTGCCAGCAGCTTCAGCGGGGCCGCTATTACGCAGTATTTT. It specifies CASSFSGAAITQYF.

The sample holds a few counts of this clone. The CDR3 DNA follows: TGCGCCAGCAGCTTGCATAGCGGGGGGGTGGATACGCAGTATTTT. It encodes CASSLHSGGVDTQYF. This rearrangement joins TRBV5-1 to TRBJ2-3, with 11 nucleotides matching TRBD2. The CDR3 runs to 15 residues. V shed 1 base and J 6 bases; nucleotides not matched to a gene: 4. Germline V gene lookup returns CDR1 SGHRS and CDR2 YFSETQ.

This clone is a singleton in its sample. The genes are TRBV28 and TRBJ1-6; D not certain. V dropped 5 bases and J dropped 7 bases, with 3 bases sitting between them. Per the germline V gene, CDR1 is MDHEN and CDR2 is SYDVKM. The CDR3 length is 11 residues. This chain's CDR3 is CASSINSPLHF. Here the CDR3 DNA reads TGTGCCAGCAGTATAAATTCACCCCTCCACTTT.

V gene TRBV11-2 combines with J gene TRBJ2-7, with 9 bases matching TRBD1. Trimming cost V 5 bases and J 6 bases; bases outside gene matches: 8. CDR1 is SGHAT, CDR2 FQNNGV, per germline. This CDR3 spans 14 amino acids. The CDR3 DNA sequence: TGTGCCAGCAGCCCCGGGACAGGGTTGGGCGAGCAGTACTTC. Protein product: CASSPGTGLGEQYF. Supplemented by reference TRBV11-2 and TRBJ2-7, the full variable domain reads EAGVAQSPRYKIIEKRQSVAFWCNPISGHATLYWYQQILGQGPKLLIQFQNNGVVDDSQLPKDRFSAERLKGVDSTLKIQPAKLEDSAVYLCASSPGTGLGEQYFGPGTRLTVT.

A few counts support this clone. The J gene is TRBJ1-5, the V gene TRBV6-2 or TRBV6-3; the match to TRBD1 covers 10 bases. The CDR3 is 20 amino acids. The germline CDR1 and CDR2 sequences are MNHEY and SVGEGT. J gave up 1 base and V 2 bases, and 14 bases lay outside the gene matches. The DNA of the CDR3 is TGTGCCAGCAGTTACACGTTCGGGACAGGGGCCCCCGTGAGCAATCAGCCCCAGCATTTT. Protein product: CASSYTFGTGAPVSNQPQHF.

The V call is TRBV20-1, the J call TRBJ2-3; D is undetermined. V was trimmed by 4 bases and J by 4 bases, leaving 3 bases between them. Germline-derived CDR1 and CDR2 are DFQATT and SNEGSKA (reference sequence). This CDR3 has 10 residues. The CDR3 reads CSATADTQYF. DNA for the CDR3: TGCAGTGCTACCGCAGATACGCAGTATTTT.

V is TRBV19 and J is TRBJ1-3; D ambiguous. In germline, CDR1 is LNHDA, CDR2 SQIVND (reference sequence). V lost 9 bases and J lost 1, with 13 bases in between. The CDR3 is 14 amino acids. CDR3: CASTRGGSGNTIYF. The CDR3 DNA is TGTGCCAGCACACGCGGAGGGTCTGGAAACACCATATATTTT. Together with reference TRBV19 and TRBJ1-3, the CDR3 gives the full variable domain: DGGITQSPKYLFRKEGQNVTLSCEQNLNHDAMYWYRQDPGQGLRLIYYSQIVNDFQKGDIAEGYSVSREKKESFPLTVTSAQKNPTAFYLCASTRGGSGNTIYFGEGSWLTVV.

In its sample, this clone was seen once. This sequence joins TRBV4-1 and TRBJ2-3; D gene uncertain. Trimming stripped 0 bases from V and 7 bases from J, with 8 bases between. Germline lookup yields CDR1 MGHRA and CDR2 YSYEKL. The CDR3 contains 13 residues. CDR3 in amino acids: CASSQDTVNTQYF. CDR3 coding DNA: TGCGCCAGCAGCCAAGATACAGTGAATACGCAGTATTTT.

The chain joins TRBV3-1 (or the pseudogene TRBV3-2) to TRBJ2-1; D perhaps matches TRBD2 (5 bases). V was pared by 6 bases and J by 6 bases, with 18 bases between. This CDR3 spans 15 amino acids. Germline CDR1 and CDR2: LGHDT and YNNKEL (reference sequence). The CDR3 bases are TGTGCCAGCAGTGGGTCGCTAGCACAGATCAATGAGCAGTTCTTC. Translation gives CASSGSLAQINEQFF.

The J gene is TRBJ2-3, the V gene TRBV24-1; 10 nucleotides agree with TRBD2. This CDR3 has 15 residues. With V trimmed by 7 bases and J by 3 bases, 6 bases remained unmatched. From germline, CDR1 is KGHDR and CDR2 SFDVKD. CDR3 protein: CATRASGGGTDTQYF. The DNA of the CDR3 is TGTGCCACCAGGGCTAGCGGGGGAGGAACAGATACGCAGTATTTT.

This clone was found once. CDR3 nucleotide sequence: TGTGCCAGCAGCTTAGTTACCTCCGGGACAGTGTTTTCTAACTATGGCTACACCTTC. Residues: CASSLVTSGTVFSNYGYTF. V usage is TRBV11-3 and J usage is TRBJ1-2; TRBD1 matches at 7 bases. The V and J ends lost 1 base and 0 bases, in that order; junction bases with no gene match: 14. The CDR3 spans 19 residues. From germline, CDR1 is SGHNT and CDR2 YENEEA.

J is TRBJ2-7 and V is TRBV27; 7 bases agree with TRBD1. CDR1 and CDR2 (germline): MNHEY, SMNVEV (reference sequence). The CDR3 loop spans 14 amino acids. After removal of 5 bases from V and 0 bases from J, the junction contained 4 bases not matched to a gene. This CDR3 reads CASSPTGSSYEQYF. The CDR3 DNA reads TGTGCCAGCAGTCCGACAGGGAGCTCCTACGAGCAGTACTTC.

The V and J genes are TRBV19 and TRBJ2-3; no firm D call. Deletions cut 2 bases from V and 3 bases from J, with 9 bases between. The CDR3 consists of 14 residues. CDR1 is LNHDA, CDR2 SQIVND, per germline (reference sequence). Here the CDR3 reads CASSIQVRTDTQYF. The CDR3 DNA sequence: TGTGCCAGTAGTATACAGGTTCGGACAGATACGCAGTATTTT.

This sequence joins TRBV4-3 and TRBJ1-1; the match to TRBD1 covers 10 bases. The CDR3 extends over 21 amino acids. The junction had 23 bases not matched to a gene; V was cut back by 7 bases and J by 0 bases. Germline V gives CDR1 LGHNA, CDR2 YSLEER. The CDR3 bases are TGCGCCAGCAACAAAATTGGGACAGGGGATCCCGGGTACTTCATGAACACTGAAGCTTTCTTT. Amino acid sequence: CASNKIGTGDPGYFMNTEAFF.

By frequency in the sample, this clone is medium-sized (0.01 to 0.1%). The V gene is TRBV29-1, the J gene TRBJ2-7, with a weak D call TRBD2 (5 bases). The CDR3 totals 13 residues. The germline gives CDR1 SQVTM, CDR2 ANQGSEA. V was clipped by 6 bases and J by 7 bases, with 19 bases between them. Written as DNA, the CDR3 is TGCAGCGTCAGGACTGCTCGGAACGGGGAGCAGTACTTC. It yields the protein CSVRTARNGEQYF.

The J gene is TRBJ1-2, the V gene TRBV5-1; the match to TRBD1 covers 8 bases. This CDR3 is 16 amino acids long. Germline values: CDR1 SGHRS, CDR2 YFSETQ. V lost 4 bases and J lost 0; bases outside the gene matches: 8. CDR3 nucleotide sequence: TGCGCCAGCAGCCCCGGACAGGGCTCCACTAACTATGGCTACACCTTC. Its translation is CASSPGQGSTNYGYTF. Combining the CDR3 with reference TRBV5-1 and TRBJ1-2 gives the whole variable domain KAGVTQTPRYLIKTRGQQVTLSCSPISGHRSVSWYQQTPGQGLQFLFEYFSETQRNKGNFPGRFSGRQFSNSRSEMNVSTLELGDSALYLCASSPGQGSTNYGYTFGSGTRLTVV.

The rearrangement joins TRBV29-1 to TRBJ1-1; D not resolved. Germline V CDR1 and CDR2: SQVTM, ANQGSEA. The CDR3 runs 11 residues. Deletions cut 3 bases from V and 3 bases from J, with 5 bases between. In nucleotides, the CDR3 is TGCAGCGTTGACTCGTACACTGAAGCTTTCTTT. This codes for CSVDSYTEAFF.

The CDR3 reads CASGSGTGAGETQYF. The CDR3 bases are TGTGCTAGTGGTTCAGGGACAGGGGCGGGGGAGACCCAGTACTTC. This chain links TRBV12-5 with TRBJ2-5; 10 positions match TRBD1. The length of the CDR3 is 15 residues. V was pared by 4 bases and J by 5 bases, with 7 bases of the junction left unmatched. Germline CDR1 and CDR2: LGHNT and FRNRAP. The full variable domain, completed using reference TRBV12-5 and TRBJ2-5, is DARVTQTPRHKVTEMGQEVTMRCQPILGHNTVFWYRQTMMQGLELLAYFRNRAPLDDSGMPKDRFSAEMPDATLATLKIQPSEPRDSAVYFCASGSGTGAGETQYFGPGTRLLVL.

The chain carries TRBV9 and TRBJ1-6; D may be TRBD1 (6 bases). The CDR3 has 15 amino acids. Trimming took 1 base from V and 7 from J, leaving 12 bases between them. Germline CDR1 and CDR2: SGDLS and YYNGEE. CDR3 sequence reads: CASSVNLQGNSPLHF. The CDR3 DNA sequence: TGTGCCAGCAGCGTAAACCTTCAGGGGAATTCACCCCTCCACTTT.

This clone has only one observation. J is TRBJ1-2 and V is TRBV11-1, with D possibly matching TRBD1 (5 bases). In germline, CDR1 is SGHAT, CDR2 FQDESV (reference sequence). CDR3 length: 13 amino acids. Between the trimmed V and J ends, which lost 5 bases and 4 bases, there was a span of 11 bases. CDR3 amino acids: CASSADTTYGYTF. The CDR3 bases are TGTGCCAGCAGCGCGGACACAACCTATGGCTACACCTTC. Supplemented by reference TRBV11-1 and TRBJ1-2, the full variable domain reads EAEVAQSPRYKITEKSQAVAFWCDPISGHATLYWYRQILGQGPELLVQFQDESVVDDSQLPKDRFSAERLKGVDSTLKIQPAELGDSAMYLCASSADTTYGYTFGSGTRLTVV.

This clone was counted between two and nine times. The chain couples TRBV19 to TRBJ1-3; no clear D gene. Trimming took off 4 bases at V and 0 bases at J, with 19 bases between the two ends. This CDR3 has 18 amino acids. Germline V lookup: CDR1 LNHDA, CDR2 SQIVND (reference sequence). CDR3 sequence: CASSNRRQAGLSGNTIYF. CDR3 DNA sequence: TGTGCCAGTAGTAATCGACGTCAGGCTGGGCTCTCTGGAAACACCATATATTTT.

This clone came up once. V is TRBV11-2 and J is TRBJ1-2, with 7 bases lining up with TRBD1. V trimming: 4 bases; J trimming: 7 bases; junction bases outside the gene matches: 6. The CDR3 loop spans 13 amino acids. Germline CDR1 reads SGHAT; CDR2 reads FQNNGV. The chain's CDR3 is CASSSSGQAGYTF. The CDR3, as DNA: TGTGCCAGCAGCTCCAGCGGACAGGCTGGCTACACCTTC.

V gene TRBV28 combines with J gene TRBJ2-2, with D possibly being TRBD1 (6 bases). The V and J ends lost 7 bases and 4 bases respectively, with 10 bases between them. The CDR3 spans 13 residues. Germline CDR1 is MDHEN and CDR2 is SYDVKM. The CDR3 region is CASTAGVTGELFF. Here the CDR3 DNA reads TGTGCCAGCACCGCAGGGGTCACCGGGGAGCTGTTTTTT.

V and J are TRBV5-1 and TRBJ2-5, with TRBD1 identical over 8 bases. Germline lookup yields CDR1 SGHRS and CDR2 YFSETQ. V lost 3 bases to trimming and J lost 5 bases; unmatched junction nucleotides: 15. This CDR3 has 17 amino acids. The CDR3 DNA sequence: TGCGCCAGCAGCTGGGCCTCCTTAGGACAGGGTGGCGAGACCCAGTACTTC. Its protein product is CASSWASLGQGGETQYF.

The J gene is TRBJ1-2, the V gene TRBV3-1 (or the pseudogene TRBV3-2); 11 bases map to TRBD1. Germline V CDR1 and CDR2: LGHDT, YNNKEL (reference sequence). The CDR3 is 16 residues long. With V trimmed by 4 bases and J by 7 bases, 11 bases remained unmatched. The chain's CDR3 is CASSREGGQGAVGYTF. The CDR3 DNA follows: TGTGCCAGCAGCCGCGAAGGTGGACAGGGGGCTGTTGGCTACACCTTC.

This clone is a singleton in its sample. The chain links TRBV10-3 to TRBJ1-1, with a tentative D call TRBD1 (5 bases). The ends were cut back, 6 bases at V and 3 bases at J, with 11 bases in the middle. The CDR3 has 13 amino acids. In germline, CDR1 is ENHRY, CDR2 SYGVKD. The CDR3 bases are TGTGCCATCAGAGCAGGGTGGGACACTGAAGCTTTCTTT. Its protein product is CAIRAGWDTEAFF.

The rearrangement links TRBV7-9 to TRBJ2-3; a possible D gene is TRBD1 (5 bases). From germline, CDR1 is SEHNR and CDR2 FQNEAQ (reference sequence). The CDR3 has 15 amino acids. V lost 5 bases to trimming and J lost 0 bases, with 12 bases between them. The CDR3: CASSKDTFSTDTQYF. The DNA for the CDR3 is TGTGCCAGCAGCAAGGACACCTTTAGCACAGATACGCAGTATTTT. The entire variable domain, with the rest obtained from reference TRBV7-9 and TRBJ2-3, is as follows: DTGVSQNPRHKITKRGQNVTFRCDPISEHNRLYWYRQTLGQGPEFLTYFQNEAQLEKSRLLSDRFSAERPKGSFSTLEIQRTEQGDSAMYLCASSKDTFSTDTQYFGPGTRLTVL.

CDR3 coding DNA: TGTGCCAGCTCACCAGGCCCCTCCACCGGGGAGCTGTTTTTT. It is translated as CASSPGPSTGELFF. The chain couples TRBV18 to TRBJ2-2; D not resolved. The CDR3 extends over 14 amino acids. The germline V and J ends were trimmed by 2 bases and 4 bases, with 8 bases remaining between them. CDR1 KGHSH and CDR2 LQKENI come from the germline V gene.